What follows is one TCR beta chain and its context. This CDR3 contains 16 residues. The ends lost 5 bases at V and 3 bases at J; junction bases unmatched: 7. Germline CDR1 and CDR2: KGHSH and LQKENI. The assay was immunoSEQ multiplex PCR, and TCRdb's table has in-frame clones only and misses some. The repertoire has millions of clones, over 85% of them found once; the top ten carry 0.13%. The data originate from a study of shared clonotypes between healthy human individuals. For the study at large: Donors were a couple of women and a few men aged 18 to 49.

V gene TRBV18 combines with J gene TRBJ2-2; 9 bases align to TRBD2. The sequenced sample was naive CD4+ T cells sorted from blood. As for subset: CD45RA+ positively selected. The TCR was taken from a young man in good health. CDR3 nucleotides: TGTGCCAGCTCAGCGAGCGGGGGGCCTTACACCGGGGAGCTGTTTTTT. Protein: CASSASGGPYTGELFF.